These 24 T cell receptor beta chains were sequenced from one sample in a study of T cells in Graves' hyperthyroidism and ophthalmopathy. What was amplified from RNA transcripts were TCR beta CDR3 regions. A first-round RT-PCR of the TCR CDR3 used the HTBI primer set. Using its own MiXCR run on the multiplex PCR reads, TCRdb lists one record per CDR3 protein. The data contain 250,000 or so distinct CDR3 sequences, about 14% of them seen just once; the ten biggest clones take up about an eighth. The material sequenced was blood. Source of these receptors: a woman in her forties with Graves' hyperthyroidism that later progressed to Graves' ophthalmopathy.

The sample holds many counts of this clonotype. This sequence joins TRBV20-1 and TRBJ1-3; D may be TRBD1 (5 bases). V was pared by 0 bases and J by 0 bases, with 6 bases between. Germline CDR1 and CDR2: DFQATT and SNEGSKA (reference sequence). This CDR3 is 14 amino acids long. The CDR3 nucleotides are TGCAGTGCTAGAGATGGGGCCTCTGGAAACACCATATATTTT. Translation: CSARDGASGNTIYF.

This clonotype was seen many times. The CDR3 DNA sequence: TGCAGTGCTCCCCTTAACACTGAAGCTTTCTTT. It specifies CSAPLNTEAFF. This rearrangement joins TRBV20-1 to TRBJ1-1; no firm D call. The germline V and J ends were trimmed by 5 bases and 2 bases, with 6 bases remaining between them. This CDR3 region has 11 residues. From germline, CDR1 is DFQATT and CDR2 SNEGSKA (reference sequence).

This clonotype was counted ten times or more. The rearrangement links TRBV20-1 to TRBJ2-1; 13 bases agree with TRBD2. Losses at the gene ends were 6 bases for V and 7 bases for J; bases not matched to a gene: 18. The CDR3 length is 18 residues. The germline V gene encodes CDR1 DFQATT and CDR2 SNEGSKA (reference sequence). The CDR3 nucleotides are TGCAGTGCCATACATGCCCCGCGACTAGCGGGAGGAGTTAATGAGCAGTTCTTC. It yields the protein CSAIHAPRLAGGVNEQFF.

This clonotype has ten or more counts. This sequence joins TRBV28 and TRBJ2-7; D is perhaps TRBD1 (6 bases). Trimming cost V 6 bases and J 12 bases, with 18 bases left between them. Germline-derived CDR1 and CDR2 are MDHEN and SYDVKM. The CDR3 consists of 12 residues. CDR3 sequence: CASSFLGQFGYF. The CDR3 bases are TGTGCCAGCAGCTTTCTTGGACAGTTCGGGTACTTC.

This clonotype came up many times. This sequence joins TRBV27 and TRBJ2-2, with D hard to call. The germline V and J ends were trimmed by 0 bases and 5 bases, with 10 bases remaining between them. CDR1 and CDR2 (germline): MNHEY, SMNVEV (reference sequence). The CDR3 runs 15 residues. The CDR3 DNA reads as TGTGCCAGCAGTTTATCGAAACGGCTTACCGGGGAGCTGTTTTTT. Translation gives CASSLSKRLTGELFF.

This clonotype was counted many times. The rearrangement uses TRBV30 and TRBJ1-1; 9 bases match TRBD1. In germline, CDR1 is GTSNPN, CDR2 SVGIG (reference sequence). This CDR3 has 15 residues. V lost 3 bases, J lost 4 bases, and 9 bases stayed unmatched. The CDR3 is CAWSRTGALPTEAFF. DNA of the CDR3: TGTGCCTGGAGCCGGACAGGGGCCCTTCCCACTGAAGCTTTCTTT.

V is TRBV7-9 and J is TRBJ1-6; D gene uncertain. The CDR3 loop spans 14 amino acids. CDR1 and CDR2 from the germline V gene are SEHNR and FQNEAQ (reference sequence). Trimming left V 5 bases short and J 8 bases short, with 13 bases between. CDR3 sequence (DNA): TGTGCCAGCAGCCGGACTGTTACGGATTCACCCCTCCACTTT. Encoded protein: CASSRTVTDSPLHF.

This chain joins TRBV14 and TRBJ2-7, with D uncertain. The ends were cut back, 4 bases at V and 4 bases at J, with 14 bases in the middle. Germline assignment: CDR1 SGHDN and CDR2 FVKESK. The CDR3 is 14 amino acids. The CDR3 spells CASSPRQDPYEQYF. The DNA for the CDR3 is TGTGCCAGCAGCCCGCGGCAGGATCCATACGAGCAGTACTTC. The full variable domain, rest sourced from reference TRBV14 and TRBJ2-7, is EAGVTQFPSHSVIEKGQTVTLRCDPISGHDNLYWYRRVMGKEIKFLLHFVKESKQDESGMPNNRFLAERTGGTYSTLKVQPAELEDSGVYFCASSPRQDPYEQYFGPGTRLTVT.

In its sample, this clonotype was seen many times. The chain's CDR3 is CASGAWVLDSNQPQHF. As DNA, the CDR3 is TGTGCCAGCGGGGCTTGGGTATTGGATAGCAATCAGCCCCAGCATTTT. J is TRBJ1-5 and V is TRBV7-8; D perhaps matches TRBD1 (5 bases). The CDR3 runs to 16 residues. The germline V gene encodes CDR1 SGHVS and CDR2 FQNEAQ. Deletions cut 8 bases from V and 0 bases from J, with 17 bases between.

The CDR3 spells CASSLFRGGEQYF. CDR3 nucleotides: TGTGCCAGCAGTTTATTTCGGGGCGGCGAGCAGTACTTC. The rearrangement joins TRBV19 to TRBJ2-7; D is perhaps TRBD1 or TRBD2 (5 bases each). V was cut by 9 bases and J by 6 bases, with 18 bases left in between. Germline assignment: CDR1 LNHDA and CDR2 SQIVND (reference sequence). The CDR3 length is 13 residues.

The V and J genes are TRBV2 and TRBJ2-3; D is possibly TRBD1 (8 bases). This CDR3 comprises 16 residues. The ends were cut back, 4 bases at V and 1 base at J, with 15 bases in the middle. Germline V gene sequence: CDR1 SNHLY, CDR2 FYNNEI. CDR3 coding DNA: TGTGCCAGCAGTGCTCAGGGGGCGGGAGGCACAGATACGCAGTATTTT. This translates into CASSAQGAGGTDTQYF.

This clonotype was counted between two and nine times. The J gene is TRBJ2-7, the V gene TRBV3-1; D call uncertain. Germline V lookup: CDR1 LGHDT, CDR2 YNNKEL (reference sequence). This CDR3 has 15 residues. V gave up 0 bases and J gave up 5 bases, with 14 bases separating them. The CDR3 is CASSQEWNSRHEQYF. CDR3 DNA sequence: TGTGCCAGCAGCCAAGAATGGAACAGTAGACACGAGCAGTACTTC.

There are a few counts of this clonotype. The chain links TRBV7-9 to TRBJ2-5, with 7 bases fitting TRBD1. CDR1 SEHNR and CDR2 FQNEAQ come from the germline V gene (reference sequence). V lost 5 bases to trimming and J lost 1 base; unmatched junction nucleotides: 7. The CDR3 covers 15 residues. Written as DNA, the CDR3 is TGTGCCAGCAGCGGCCTAGGGACAGTCCAAGAGACCCAGTACTTC. Its translation is CASSGLGTVQETQYF.

This clonotype was counted ten times or more. The chain employs TRBV11-2 and TRBJ1-1; unclear D gene. The CDR3 sequence is 13 residues long. The V end lost 4 bases, the J end lost 6 bases, and 12 bases lay between the germline ends. Germline lookup yields CDR1 SGHAT and CDR2 FQNNGV. CDR3 residues: CASSSPLGAEAFF. For the CDR3, the DNA is TGTGCCAGCAGCTCCCCTCTTGGAGCTGAAGCTTTCTTT.

This clonotype showed up many times. The chain combines TRBV7-9 with TRBJ1-1; D perhaps matches TRBD1 (5 bases). Trimming took 6 bases from V and 4 from J, leaving 12 bases between them. The CDR3 extends over 13 amino acids. Germline CDR1 and CDR2: SEHNR and FQNEAQ (reference sequence). The CDR3 reads CASSLSGGTEAFF. CDR3 DNA sequence: TGTGCCAGCAGTTTATCCGGGGGCACTGAAGCTTTCTTT.

Concerning this clonotype itself: A read error is possible here, since a much larger clone lies one base away. The V and J genes are TRBV5-6 and TRBJ2-7; TRBD2 agrees at 9 bases. The CDR3 contains 17 residues. The trim removed 4 bases at V and 5 bases at J, leaving 16 bases unmatched. Germline CDR1 SGHDT, CDR2 YYEEEE. The CDR3 region has the DNA TGTGCCAGCAGCACCTACTATCTAGCGGGAAGGCCCCACGAGCAGTACTTC. This gives the protein CASSTYYLAGRPHEQYF.

This clonotype was seen repeatedly, ten times or more. This chain connects TRBV7-2 to TRBJ1-1; D possibly corresponds to TRBD1 (6 bases). V gave up 5 bases and J gave up 3 bases, with 19 bases separating them. The CDR3 totals 16 residues. Germline V CDR1 and CDR2: SGHTA, FQGNSA. The CDR3 sequence is CASSPRPRGGYTEAFF. In DNA, the CDR3 is TGTGCCAGCAGCCCTAGACCTAGGGGGGGTTACACTGAAGCTTTCTTT.

At least ten counts were recorded for this clonotype. The V and J genes are TRBV28 and TRBJ2-1, with 9 positions matching TRBD1. J gave up 4 bases and V 6 bases, and 10 bases lay outside the gene matches. CDR1 MDHEN and CDR2 SYDVKM come from the germline V gene. The CDR3 is 16 amino acids. CDR3 residues: CASSRPGTGTYNEQFF. The CDR3 DNA reads TGTGCCAGCAGCAGACCCGGGACAGGGACGTACAATGAGCAGTTCTTC.

This clonotype has at least ten counts. The chain recombines TRBV11-2 with TRBJ2-3; the D gene could be TRBD1 or TRBD2 (7 bases each). CDR1 SGHAT and CDR2 FQNNGV come from the germline V gene. Trimming cost V 5 bases and J 2 bases, with 23 bases left between them. This CDR3 comprises 18 residues. The CDR3 nucleotides are TGTGCCAGCAGCGGTAGAGTGGTCAGGGAGGGGGCCACAGATACGCAGTATTTT. It codes for CASSGRVVREGATDTQYF.

This clonotype was seen at least ten times. The J gene is TRBJ1-4, the V gene TRBV28; unclear D gene. The CDR3 is 16 residues long. The V and J ends lost 3 bases and 3 bases respectively, with 14 bases between them. CDR1 is MDHEN and CDR2 is SYDVKM in the germline V gene. This CDR3 reads CASSFLVGDPNEKLFF. The CDR3 region has the DNA TGTGCCAGCAGTTTTTTGGTCGGGGATCCTAATGAAAAACTGTTTTTT.

This clonotype has at least ten counts. The chain employs TRBV28 and TRBJ2-3, with 12 positions matching TRBD2. V was clipped by 3 bases and J by 6 bases; unmatched bases: 10. Germline V gives CDR1 MDHEN, CDR2 SYDVKM. The CDR3 sequence is 17 residues long. CDR3 sequence: CASSFSSGRAYHDTQYF. The CDR3 DNA reads TGTGCCAGCAGTTTTTCTAGCGGGAGGGCCTATCACGATACGCAGTATTTT. Together with reference TRBV28 and TRBJ2-3, the CDR3 gives the full variable domain: DVKVTQSSRYLVKRTGEKVFLECVQDMDHENMFWYRQDPGLGLRLIYFSYDVKMKEKGDIPEGYSVSREKKERFSLILESASTNQTSMYLCASSFSSGRAYHDTQYFGPGTRLTVL.

In this sample, this clonotype turned up many times. The chain employs TRBV20-1 and TRBJ2-7; weak D call: TRBD2 (5 bases). V dropped 5 bases and J dropped 7 bases, with 18 bases sitting between them. There are 13 residues in the CDR3. Germline-derived CDR1 and CDR2 are DFQATT and SNEGSKA (reference sequence). CDR3 residues: CSASGGRSGEQYF. In DNA form, the CDR3 reads TGCAGTGCTTCTGGCGGCAGGTCGGGGGAGCAGTACTTC.

This clonotype was seen many times. This chain links TRBV3-1 with TRBJ2-3, with 8 bases lining up with TRBD1. This CDR3 region has 16 residues. Germline-derived CDR1 and CDR2 are LGHDT and YNNKEL (reference sequence). V shed 4 bases and J 1 base; nucleotides not matched to a gene: 7. The CDR3 reads CASSPYGGQGTDTQYF. CDR3 in DNA: TGTGCCAGCAGCCCGTATGGGGGACAGGGCACAGATACGCAGTATTTT.

V is TRBV7-2 and J is TRBJ2-2; the match to TRBD2 covers 9 bases. The CDR3 totals 17 residues. CDR1 is SGHTA, CDR2 FQGNSA, per germline. Losses at the gene ends were 2 bases for V and 5 bases for J; bases not matched to a gene: 9. The CDR3 nucleotides read TGTGCCAGCAGCTTATGGGTTAGCGGGAGTAGAACCGGGGAGCTGTTTTTT. Translation: CASSLWVSGSRTGELFF. Drawing the rest from reference TRBV7-2 and TRBJ2-2, the complete variable domain is GAGVSQSPSNKVTEKGKDVELRCDPISGHTALYWYRQSLGQGLEFLIYFQGNSAPDKSGLPSDRFSAERTGGSVSTLTIQRTQQEDSAVYLCASSLWVSGSRTGELFFGEGSRLTVL.